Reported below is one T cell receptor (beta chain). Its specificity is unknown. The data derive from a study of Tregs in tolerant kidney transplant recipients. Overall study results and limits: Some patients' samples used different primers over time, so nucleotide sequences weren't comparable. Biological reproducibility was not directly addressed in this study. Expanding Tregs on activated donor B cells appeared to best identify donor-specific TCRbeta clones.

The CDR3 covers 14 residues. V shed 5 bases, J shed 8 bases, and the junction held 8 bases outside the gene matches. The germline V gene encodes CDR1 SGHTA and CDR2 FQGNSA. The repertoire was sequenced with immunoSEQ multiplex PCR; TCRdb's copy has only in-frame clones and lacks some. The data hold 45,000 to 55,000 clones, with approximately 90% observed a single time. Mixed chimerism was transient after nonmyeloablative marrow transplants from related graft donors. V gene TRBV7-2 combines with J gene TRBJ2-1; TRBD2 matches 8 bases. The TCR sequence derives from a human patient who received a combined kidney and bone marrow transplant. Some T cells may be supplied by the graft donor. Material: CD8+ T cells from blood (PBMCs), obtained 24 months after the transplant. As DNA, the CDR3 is TGTGCCAGCAGCCTCGGGACTAGTTTCTATGAGCAGTTCTTC. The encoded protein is CASSLGTSFYEQFF.